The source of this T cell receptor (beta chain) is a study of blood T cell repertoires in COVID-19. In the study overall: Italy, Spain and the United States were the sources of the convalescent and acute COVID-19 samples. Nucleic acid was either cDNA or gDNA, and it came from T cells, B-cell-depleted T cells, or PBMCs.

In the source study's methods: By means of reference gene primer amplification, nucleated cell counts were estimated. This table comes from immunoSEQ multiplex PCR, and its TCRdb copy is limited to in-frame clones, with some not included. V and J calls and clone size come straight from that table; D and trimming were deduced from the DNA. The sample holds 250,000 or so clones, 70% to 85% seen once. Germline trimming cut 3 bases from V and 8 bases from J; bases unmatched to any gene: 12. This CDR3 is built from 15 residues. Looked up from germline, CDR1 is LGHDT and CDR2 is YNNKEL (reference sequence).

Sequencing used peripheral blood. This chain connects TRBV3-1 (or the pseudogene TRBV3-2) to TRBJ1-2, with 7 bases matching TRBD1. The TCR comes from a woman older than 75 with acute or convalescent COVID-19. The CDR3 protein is CASSQHQLQGGGYTF. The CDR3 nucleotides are TGTGCCAGCAGCCAGCACCAACTTCAGGGGGGCGGCTACACCTTC.